The present T cell receptor beta chain was sequenced within a study of post-analysis software for immune sequencing data. The study's findings and limits: Patients had higher frequencies than controls of a few TRBV segments, including TRBV5-6, TRBV5-1 and TRBV20-1.

Worth noting for this clonotype: Its antigen remains unidentified.

Every TCR beta cDNA library bore unique molecular identifiers. A single record per CDR3 protein comes from TCRdb applying MiXCR to the PCR reads. The data contain roughly 650,000 distinct CDR3 sequences, roughly three fifths of them singletons. Between the trimmed V and J ends, which lost 0 bases and 0 bases, there was a span of 9 bases. The CDR3 contains 16 residues. Germline V gene sequence: CDR1 LGHNA, CDR2 YSLEER. The specimen was blood. The rearrangement links TRBV4-3 to TRBJ2-4; D is perhaps TRBD2 (5 bases). This receptor was obtained from a girl aged 2 to 10 with multiple sclerosis. CDR3 in amino acids: CASSQEAGLAKNIQYF. As DNA, the CDR3 is TGCGCCAGCAGCCAAGAGGCAGGACTAGCCAAAAACATTCAGTACTTC.